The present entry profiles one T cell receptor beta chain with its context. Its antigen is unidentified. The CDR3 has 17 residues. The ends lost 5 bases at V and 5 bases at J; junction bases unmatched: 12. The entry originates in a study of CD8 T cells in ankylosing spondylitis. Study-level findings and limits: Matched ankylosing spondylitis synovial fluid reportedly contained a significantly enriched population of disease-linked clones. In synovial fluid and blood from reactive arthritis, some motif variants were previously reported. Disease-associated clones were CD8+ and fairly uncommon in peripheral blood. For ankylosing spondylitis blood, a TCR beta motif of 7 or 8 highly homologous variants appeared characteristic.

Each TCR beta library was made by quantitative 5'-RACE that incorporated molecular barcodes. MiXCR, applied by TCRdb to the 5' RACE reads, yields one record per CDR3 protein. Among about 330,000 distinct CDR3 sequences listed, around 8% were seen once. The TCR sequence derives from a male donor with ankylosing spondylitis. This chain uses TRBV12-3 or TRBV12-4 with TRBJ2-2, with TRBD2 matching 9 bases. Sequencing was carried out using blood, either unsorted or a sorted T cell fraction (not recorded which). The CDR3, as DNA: TGTGCCAGCAGTCCCGCGGTAGCGGGAGCTGGGACCGGGGAGCTGTTTTTT. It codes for CASSPAVAGAGTGELFF.